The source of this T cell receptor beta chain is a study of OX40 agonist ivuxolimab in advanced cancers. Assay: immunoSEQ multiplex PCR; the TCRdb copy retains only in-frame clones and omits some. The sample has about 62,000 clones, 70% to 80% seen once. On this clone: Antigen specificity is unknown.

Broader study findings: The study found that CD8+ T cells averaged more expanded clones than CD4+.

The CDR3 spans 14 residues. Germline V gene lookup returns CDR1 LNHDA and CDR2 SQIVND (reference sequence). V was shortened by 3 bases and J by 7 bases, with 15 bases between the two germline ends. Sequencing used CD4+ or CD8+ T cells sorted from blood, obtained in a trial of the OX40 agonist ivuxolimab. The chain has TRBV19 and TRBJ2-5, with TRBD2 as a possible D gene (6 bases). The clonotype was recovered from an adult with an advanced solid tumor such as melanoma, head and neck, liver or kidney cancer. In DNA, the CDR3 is TGTGCCAGTAGTATGGGAGGCCCTAGAGGGACCCAGTACTTC. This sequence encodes CASSMGGPRGTQYF.